The clone carrying this TCR beta chain was counted a few times. It was from 20-30 mg of unsorted bulk tissue that RNA and DNA were co-extracted. TCR beta cDNA was made from roughly 500 ng total RNA with a constant-region primer. It was through three nested multiplex PCR rounds of slightly modified ARM-PCR that TCR beta libraries arose. Each of the first two PCR rounds ran 9 to 11 cycles with TRBV1-TRBV30 forward and C-beta reverse primers. MiXCR, run by TCRdb on the multiplex PCR reads, gives a single entry per CDR3 protein. This table holds some 110,000 distinct CDR3 sequences, about four fifths found once. The sample is drawn from a study of tumor-infiltrating lymphocytes in primary liver carcinoma. Unmatched junction bases numbered 4, after V lost 5 bases and J lost 6 bases. CDR1 and CDR2 (germline): MDHEN, SYDVKM. This CDR3 is 14 amino acids long.

This receptor was identified in a man aged 35 to 55 with primary liver carcinoma and hepatitis B virus infection. Sequenced material: liver tumor tissue from sampling region 3. Indicated subset: tumor region T3, left-lateral pole. The V and J genes are TRBV28 and TRBJ1-4; the match to TRBD1 covers 9 bases. Written as DNA, the CDR3 is TGTGCCAGCAGTCTCCGGACAGGGGATGAAAAACTGTTTTTT. Translation: CASSLRTGDEKLFF.